These T cell receptor beta chains were read from a single sample in a study of T-cell reconstitution after alpha-beta-depleted transplantation in children. TCRdb fed the PCR reads into MiXCR, producing one record per CDR3 protein. The table includes around 200,000 distinct CDR3 sequences, approximately 10% detected once. Sequencing was performed on PBMCs, taken before TCRalphabeta/CD19-depleted stem cell transplant. These TCRs come from a child under two years old with acute myeloid leukemia, due to receive a stem cell transplant. Both conserved end residues are part of each CDR3. A D gene is named only where the DNA matches it firmly. For some rows the clone size is stated as once, few or many, or as a class when expanded; others skip it.

TRBJ2-1,TRBV5-1,TRBD2,many,CASSLQTSGIYNEQFF,TGCGCCAGCAGCTTGCAAACTAGCGGGATTTACAATGAGCAGTTCTTC
TRBJ1-3,TRBV11-3,-,few,CASSLEGQSNTIYF,TGTGCCAGCAGCTTAGAAGGACAGTCAAACACCATATATTTT
TRBJ1-5,TRBV20-1,-,many,CSATPNFNQPQHF,TGCAGTGCTACCCCCAACTTCAATCAGCCCCAGCATTTT
TRBJ2-1,TRBV5-1,-,many,CASSHQGDNEQFF,TGCGCCAGCAGCCACCAAGGAGATAATGAGCAGTTCTTC
TRBJ2-3,TRBV20-1,TRBD2,many,CSAPGLAGGGDTQYF,TGCAGTGCACCCGGACTAGCGGGAGGCGGGGATACGCAGTATTTT
TRBJ2-7,TRBV6-5,TRBD2,many,CASSYSTWTRTYEQYF,TGTGCCAGCAGTTACTCGACCTGGACTAGGACCTACGAGCAGTACTTC
TRBJ1-1,TRBV5-1,-,many,CAIWDTTTAEAFF,TGCGCCATTTGGGACACCACGACGGCTGAAGCTTTCTTT
TRBJ1-4,TRBV29-1,TRBD1,many,CSVEGQGEKLFF,TGCAGCGTGGAAGGACAGGGTGAAAAACTGTTTTTT
TRBJ2-2,TRBV5-1,-,many,CASSRRTAGELFF,TGCGCCAGCAGCCGAAGGACAGCCGGGGAGCTGTTTTTT
TRBJ1-1,TRBV20-1,TRBD1,many,CSAGTASLAEAFF,TGCAGTGCCGGGACAGCCTCCCTCGCTGAAGCTTTCTTT
TRBJ2-2,TRBV5-1,-,many,CASSLWDGNTGELFF,TGCGCCAGCAGCTTGTGGGACGGGAACACCGGGGAGCTGTTTTTT
TRBJ1-1,TRBV4-2,-,many,CASSQGVAGTTNTEAFF,TGTGCCAGCAGCCAAGGGGTAGCAGGGACAACGAACACTGAAGCTTTCTTT
TRBJ2-3,TRBV9,TRBD2,many,CASSVGLAGASDTQYF,TGTGCCAGCAGCGTAGGGCTAGCGGGGGCTTCGGACACGCAGTATTTT
TRBJ2-2,TRBV6-6,-,many,CASRYRGDGELFF,TGTGCCAGCAGATACCGCGGGGACGGGGAGCTGTTTTTT
TRBJ2-7,TRBV29-1,TRBD1,many,CSAGQGGGEQYF,TGCAGCGCCGGACAGGGTGGAGGCGAGCAGTACTTC
TRBJ2-7,TRBV29-1,TRBD2,many,CSVGTSGVYEQYF,TGCAGCGTGGGGACTAGCGGGGTCTACGAGCAGTACTTC
TRBJ2-7,TRBV29-1,TRBD2,many,CSVETSGRRGYEQYF,TGCAGCGTGGAGACTAGCGGGAGACGAGGCTACGAGCAGTACTTC
TRBJ1-2,TRBV19,-,many,CASSPGERYTF,TGTGCCAGTAGTCCTGGGGAACGCTACACCTTC
TRBJ2-3,TRBV20-1,TRBD1,many,CSARTGTDTQYF,TGCAGTGCAAGGACAGGGACCGATACGCAGTATTTT
TRBJ2-4,TRBV5-4,TRBD2,many,CASSLGEGDIQYF,TGTGCCAGCAGCTTAGGGGAGGGTGACATTCAGTACTTC
TRBJ1-5,TRBV5-1,TRBD1,many,CASSPGTGYQPQHF,TGCGCCAGCAGCCCGGGGACAGGGTATCAGCCCCAGCATTTT
TRBJ1-1,TRBV12-5,-,many,CASAFKMNTEAFF,TGTGCTAGTGCTTTTAAAATGAACACTGAAGCTTTCTTT
TRBJ2-5,TRBV29-1,-,many,CSVSLTQETQYF,TGCAGCGTTTCCCTGACCCAAGAGACCCAGTACTTC
TRBJ2-7,TRBV27,TRBD1,many,CASKFRDRGDEQYF,TGTGCCAGCAAATTTCGGGACAGGGGGGACGAGCAGTACTTC
TRBJ1-2,TRBV20-1,TRBD1,many,CSARVNAQGEGYGYTF,TGCAGTGCTAGAGTCAACGCCCAGGGGGAGGGCTATGGCTACACCTTC
TRBJ1-2,TRBV28,-,many,CASSQGQGTDGYTF,TGTGCCAGCAGTCAGGGCCAGGGTACCGATGGCTACACCTTC
TRBJ2-1,TRBV7-2,TRBD2,many,CASSLGLAGVYEQFF,TGTGCCAGCAGCTTGGGACTAGCGGGAGTGTATGAGCAGTTCTTC
TRBJ2-7,TRBV5-1,-,few,CASSLVPGPDYEQYF,TGCGCCAGCAGCTTGGTTCCGGGCCCCGACTACGAGCAGTACTTC
TRBJ2-7,TRBV12-3/TRBV12-4,-,many,CASSQRVPADEQYF,TGTGCCAGCAGTCAACGGGTTCCGGCGGACGAGCAGTACTTC
TRBJ2-5,TRBV6-5,TRBD2,many,CASSYSRASGQETQYF,TGTGCCAGCAGTTACTCCCGGGCTAGCGGGCAAGAGACCCAGTACTTC
TRBJ2-7,TRBV29-1,TRBD1,many,CSVEGTGGYEQYF,TGCAGCGTTGAAGGTACAGGGGGATACGAGCAGTACTTC
TRBJ2-3,TRBV4-2,TRBD2,many,CASSLIKASGKITDTQYF,TGTGCCAGCAGCCTCATAAAGGCTAGCGGAAAGATCACAGATACGCAGTATTTT
TRBJ2-7,TRBV15,-,many,CATSRDGSYEQYF,TGTGCCACCAGCAGAGATGGGTCCTACGAGCAGTACTTC
TRBJ2-7,TRBV30,-,many,CAWSVDGISYEQYF,TGTGCCTGGAGTGTTGACGGTATCTCCTACGAGCAGTACTTC
TRBJ1-3,TRBV12-3/TRBV12-4,-,many,CASSLGGRNTIYF,TGTGCCAGCAGTTTAGGGGGAAGGAACACCATATATTTT
TRBJ2-1,TRBV29-1,-,many,CSVREIEEQFF,TGCAGCGTTAGGGAAATTGAGGAGCAGTTCTTC
TRBJ2-1,TRBV6-4,TRBD2,many,CATRSGRSYEQFF,TGTGCCACCCGTAGCGGGAGGAGCTATGAGCAGTTCTTC
TRBJ1-1,TRBV12-2,-,few,CASRPRDCAEAFF,TGTGCAAGTCGCCCCCGGGACTGTGCTGAAGCTTTCTTT
TRBJ2-1,TRBV27,-,many,CASRRIINVAVRENEQFF,TGTGCCAGCAGAAGAATAATAAATGTGGCGGTACGGGAGAATGAGCAGTTCTTC
TRBJ1-3,TRBV2,-,many,CASRSWGGNTIYF,TGTGCCAGCAGAAGCTGGGGAGGAAACACCATATATTTT
TRBJ1-1,TRBV19,TRBD1,many,CASSMDRGRLNTEAFF,TGTGCCAGTAGTATGGACAGGGGGCGGTTGAACACTGAAGCTTTCTTT
TRBJ2-4,TRBV11-2,TRBD2,many,CASSLPGGNVGNIQYF,TGTGCCAGCAGCCTCCCGGGAGGGAACGTGGGAAACATTCAGTACTTC
TRBJ1-1,TRBV5-1,-,many,CASRRGEGVMNTEAFF,TGCGCCAGCAGACGAGGGGAAGGCGTCATGAACACTGAAGCTTTCTTT
TRBJ1-5,TRBV10-1,-,many,CASSHDGNQPQHF,TGCGCCAGCAGCCACGACGGGAATCAGCCCCAGCATTTT
TRBJ2-3,TRBV7-3,TRBD2,many,CASSLTGLAVDTQYF,TGTGCCAGCAGCTTAACCGGCCTAGCGGTAGATACGCAGTATTTT
TRBJ1-1,TRBV7-9,TRBD1,few,CASSPATGDPEAFF,TGTGCCAGCAGCCCCGCGACAGGGGACCCTGAAGCTTTCTTT
TRBJ2-7,TRBV29-1,TRBD1,many,CSVGTGVGEQYF,TGCAGCGTTGGGACAGGGGTGGGGGAGCAGTACTTC
TRBJ2-4,TRBV19,TRBD2,few,CASSSGGGAKNIQYF,TGTGCCAGTAGCTCCGGCGGGGGAGCCAAAAACATTCAGTACTTC
TRBJ1-6,TRBV20-1,-,few,CSALGTLLWSFEPLHF,TGCAGTGCGCTGGGGACACTTCTTTGGTCGTTTGAACCCCTCCACTTT
TRBJ2-7,TRBV3-1,TRBD1,many,CASSQDRDRDHEQYF,TGTGCCAGCAGCCAAGACAGGGACAGGGACCACGAGCAGTACTTC
TRBJ1-5,TRBV6-5,TRBD1,many,CASSSDRQGGNQPQHF,TGTGCCAGCAGTTCCGACCGACAGGGGGGAAATCAGCCCCAGCATTTT
TRBJ1-1,TRBV6-1,-,few,CASRPKGGVNTEAFF,TGTGCCAGCAGGCCAAAGGGAGGGGTGAACACTGAAGCTTTCTTT
TRBJ1-3,TRBV28,-,-,CASSLNRNTIYF,TGTGCCAGCAGTTTAAACCGAAACACCATATATTTT
TRBJ1-5,TRBV23-1,-,many,CASRPTRPNQPQHF,TGCGCCAGCAGGCCGACCAGGCCAAATCAGCCCCAGCATTTT
TRBJ1-2,TRBV30,TRBD1,many,CAYNRGHNYGYTF,TGTGCCTACAACAGGGGTCATAACTATGGCTACACCTTC